A single sample gave rise to the 32 T cell receptor beta chains below, sequenced in a study of beta chain features in type 1 diabetes. Reverse transcribing all isolated RNA meant expressed TCRB transcripts were sequenced. The table came from immunoSEQ multiplex PCR; TCRdb's copy has only in-frame clones and leaves some out. Here the sample spans a few hundred thousand clones, about 15% being singletons. Sequenced input: naive CD4+ T cells from blood. The receptors derive from a woman in her late teens or twenties in good health.

This clone was counted only a few times. The J gene is TRBJ2-7, the V gene TRBV6-5; TRBD1 is a possible D gene (5 bases). This CDR3 comprises 14 residues. V was cut by 6 bases and J by 6 bases, with 18 bases left in between. Per the germline V gene, CDR1 is MNHEY and CDR2 is SVGAGI. CDR3 nucleotides: TGTGCCAGCAGCTTCATTTATCAGGGCGCCGAGCAGTACTTC. It yields the protein CASSFIYQGAEQYF.

This clone was found a few times. The rearrangement joins TRBV9 to TRBJ2-1, with 7 bases aligning to TRBD2. Looked up from germline, CDR1 is SGDLS and CDR2 is YYNGEE. The CDR3 length is 14 residues. V was pared by 1 base and J by 6 bases, with 4 bases of the junction left unmatched. In DNA, the CDR3 is TGTGCCAGCAGCGTAAAACTAGCGACCAATGAGCAGTTCTTC. This gives the protein CASSVKLATNEQFF. Full variable domain (rest looked up from reference TRBV9 and TRBJ2-1): DSGVTQTPKHLITATGQRVTLRCSPRSGDLSVYWYQQSLDQGLQFLIQYYNGEERAKGNILERFSAQQFPDLHSELNLSSLELGDSALYFCASSVKLATNEQFFGPGTRLTVL.

This clone has only a few counts. V usage is TRBV5-1 and J usage is TRBJ2-3, with 7 bases matching TRBD2. V trimming: 0 bases; J trimming: 2 bases; junction bases outside the gene matches: 6. The CDR3 has 16 amino acids. Germline V gene lookup returns CDR1 SGHRS and CDR2 YFSETQ. The CDR3 here is CASSLGTRQYTDTQYF. CDR3 DNA sequence: TGCGCCAGCAGCTTGGGGACTAGGCAGTACACAGATACGCAGTATTTT. Full variable domain (remainder filled in from reference TRBV5-1 and TRBJ2-3): KAGVTQTPRYLIKTRGQQVTLSCSPISGHRSVSWYQQTPGQGLQFLFEYFSETQRNKGNFPGRFSGRQFSNSRSEMNVSTLELGDSALYLCASSLGTRQYTDTQYFGPGTRLTVL.

Only a few counts were recorded for this clone. The V and J genes are TRBV7-9 and TRBJ2-3, with 7 bases matching TRBD2. The germline V gene encodes CDR1 SEHNR and CDR2 FQNEAQ (reference sequence). The length of the CDR3 is 15 residues. J lost 0 bases, V lost 3 bases, and 3 bases had no gene match. The CDR3 protein is CASSLAGASTDTQYF. The CDR3 DNA reads TGTGCCAGCAGCTTGGCGGGAGCAAGCACAGATACGCAGTATTTT.

This clone was observed a handful of times. This sample also contains other DNA sequences that code for the same CDR3. CDR3 region: CASSVRYNEQFF. For the CDR3, the DNA is TGTGCCAGCAGCGTACGGTACAATGAGCAGTTCTTC. The V gene is TRBV9, the J gene TRBJ2-1; D unclear. The length of the CDR3 is 12 residues. Trimming pared 1 base from V and 4 bases from J, leaving 3 bases between. CDR1 SGDLS and CDR2 YYNGEE come from the germline V gene.

This clone was detected a few times. The CDR3 nucleotides read TGTGCCAGCAGCCCACAGGGGAAAGAGACCCAGTACTTC. It specifies CASSPQGKETQYF. V gene TRBV4-2 combines with J gene TRBJ2-5; TRBD1 aligns across 7 bases. Looked up from germline, CDR1 is LGHNA and CDR2 is YNFKEQ. V lost 4 bases and J lost 3; bases outside the gene matches: 2. The CDR3 has 13 amino acids.

The table lists this clone with a few counts. The J gene is TRBJ2-1, the V gene TRBV7-2, with 12 nucleotides matching TRBD2. J was trimmed by 8 bases and V by 4 bases; bases with no gene match: 6. Per germline, CDR1 SGHTA and CDR2 FQGNSA. The CDR3 is 15 amino acids. This CDR3 is CASSSGTSGRYEQFF. The CDR3 DNA follows: TGTGCCAGCAGCTCCGGGACTAGCGGGCGGTATGAGCAGTTCTTC. Using reference TRBV7-2 and TRBJ2-1 for the parts outside the CDR3, the full variable domain is GAGVSQSPSNKVTEKGKDVELRCDPISGHTALYWYRQSLGQGLEFLIYFQGNSAPDKSGLPSDRFSAERTGGSVSTLTIQRTQQEDSAVYLCASSSGTSGRYEQFFGPGTRLTVL.

The chain combines TRBV7-2 with TRBJ2-7; 11 positions agree with TRBD1. The CDR3 extends over 17 amino acids. Looked up from germline, CDR1 is SGHTA and CDR2 is FQGNSA. Trimming cost V 2 bases and J 5 bases; bases outside gene matches: 11. The CDR3 region is CASSLRGLRTGGHEQYF. CDR3 coding DNA: TGTGCCAGCAGCTTAAGAGGTCTCCGGACAGGGGGCCACGAGCAGTACTTC.

The V gene is TRBV7-9, the J gene TRBJ2-2; maybe TRBD1 (6 bases). From germline, CDR1 is SEHNR and CDR2 FQNEAQ (reference sequence). The V gene lost 3 bases and the J gene lost 6 bases, with 8 bases spanning the gap. This CDR3 has 13 residues. The CDR3 sequence is CASSFYRAGELFF. CDR3 DNA: TGTGCCAGCAGCTTTTACAGGGCCGGGGAGCTGTTTTTT.

The chain has TRBV28 and TRBJ2-7; D possibly corresponds to TRBD2 (6 bases). Looked up from germline, CDR1 is MDHEN and CDR2 is SYDVKM. With 3 bases removed from V and 1 base from J, the gap between germline ends came to 13 bases. The CDR3 loop spans 15 amino acids. DNA of the CDR3: TGTGCCAGCAGTTTTCCAGCGGGCCCTTCCTACGAGCAGTACTTC. As protein: CASSFPAGPSYEQYF.

V gene TRBV5-1 combines with J gene TRBJ2-3; D uncertain. The V end was cut by 0 bases, the J end by 1 base, with 12 bases between. Germline CDR1 is SGHRS and CDR2 is YFSETQ. There are 16 residues in the CDR3. CDR3 sequence: CASSLGVSSGTDTQYF. The DNA of the CDR3 is TGCGCCAGCAGCTTGGGGGTTTCAAGCGGCACAGATACGCAGTATTTT.

The table lists this clone with a few counts. The chain is built from TRBV20-1 and TRBJ2-1, with D possibly being TRBD1 (6 bases). V shed 6 bases and J shed 7 bases, with 10 bases lying between them. From germline, CDR1 is DFQATT and CDR2 SNEGSKA (reference sequence). The CDR3 is made up of 11 amino acids. The CDR3 DNA reads as TGCAGTGCGCCAACAGGGAATGAGCAGTTCTTC. Translated: CSAPTGNEQFF.

This chain links TRBV7-9 with TRBJ2-5; tentatively, D is TRBD1 (6 bases). This CDR3 contains 15 residues. In germline, CDR1 is SEHNR, CDR2 FQNEAQ (reference sequence). Trimming took 5 bases from V and 2 from J, leaving 15 bases between them. The CDR3 reads CASSPKGQLQETQYF. CDR3 coding DNA: TGTGCCAGCAGCCCCAAAGGACAGCTACAAGAGACCCAGTACTTC.

This clone was observed a few times. The gene calls are TRBV10-3 and TRBJ2-3, with TRBD1 matching 7 bases. The germline V gene has CDR1 ENHRY and CDR2 SYGVKD. The V gene end was trimmed by 8 bases and the J gene end by 4 bases; junction bases not matched to a gene: 15. The CDR3 has 16 amino acids. CDR3 coding DNA: TGTGCCATCGCACCTGAGACAGGGTTGGTGGCAGATACGCAGTATTTT. Translated, it gives CAIAPETGLVADTQYF.

This chain links TRBV30 with TRBJ1-5, with a tentative D call TRBD1 (6 bases). The CDR3 has 14 amino acids. CDR1 is GTSNPN and CDR2 is SVGIG in the germline V gene (reference sequence). Trimming left V 2 bases short and J 1 base short, with 9 bases between. CDR3 nucleotide sequence: TGTGCCTGGAGTTCTGGACAGAGCAATCAGCCCCAGCATTTT. This translates into CAWSSGQSNQPQHF.

J is TRBJ1-1 and V is TRBV12-5, with D tentatively TRBD1 (5 bases). Germline-derived CDR1 and CDR2 are LGHNT and FRNRAP. V was clipped by 0 bases and J by 0 bases, with 11 bases between them. This CDR3 comprises 16 residues. CDR3 protein: CASGLVRSGMNTEAFF. The CDR3, as DNA: TGTGCTAGTGGTTTGGTTCGCTCAGGGATGAACACTGAAGCTTTCTTT. Combining the CDR3 with reference TRBV12-5 and TRBJ1-1 gives the whole variable domain DARVTQTPRHKVTEMGQEVTMRCQPILGHNTVFWYRQTMMQGLELLAYFRNRAPLDDSGMPKDRFSAEMPDATLATLKIQPSEPRDSAVYFCASGLVRSGMNTEAFFGQGTRLTVV.

This clone was recorded a few times. This chain joins TRBV7-2 and TRBJ1-5; D gene ambiguous. V was clipped by 0 bases and J by 4 bases, with 10 bases between them. This CDR3 contains 15 residues. Germline V gene data show CDR1 as SGHTA and CDR2 as FQGNSA. Written as DNA, the CDR3 is TGTGCCAGCAGCTTAGCGTGGCACCCTAATCAGCCCCAGCATTTT. It is translated as CASSLAWHPNQPQHF.

CDR3 DNA sequence: TGCAGTGCTCCCGGGAGGAATGAGCAGTTCTTC. The encoded protein is CSAPGRNEQFF. V gene TRBV20-1 combines with J gene TRBJ2-1, with 7 bases identical to TRBD2. Germline V gene sequence: CDR1 DFQATT, CDR2 SNEGSKA (reference sequence). This CDR3 is built from 11 residues. With V trimmed by 5 bases and J by 7 bases, 2 bases remained unmatched.

This clone was detected a few times. The chain combines TRBV29-1 with TRBJ2-1, with TRBD2 matching over 7 bases. CDR1 and CDR2 from the germline V gene are SQVTM and ANQGSEA. This CDR3 has 15 amino acids. J lost 6 bases, V lost 6 bases, and 14 bases had no gene match. CDR3: CSVDRGTMIGNEQFF. Written as DNA, the CDR3 is TGCAGCGTCGACCGAGGGACTATGATCGGCAATGAGCAGTTCTTC.

The J gene is TRBJ2-1, the V gene TRBV30; 7 bases are shared with TRBD1. The J segment lost 0 bases and the V segment lost 0 bases, leaving 2 bases of the junction unmatched. This CDR3 comprises 15 residues. Germline CDR1 is GTSNPN and CDR2 is SVGIG (reference sequence). In nucleotides, the CDR3 is TGTGCCTGGAGTGTCGGGACAGCCTCCTACAATGAGCAGTTCTTC. This codes for CAWSVGTASYNEQFF.

The CDR3 nucleotides read TGCAGCGTTGGGACACCTTCTTACAATGAGCAGTTCTTC. Residues: CSVGTPSYNEQFF. The chain couples TRBV29-1 to TRBJ2-1; a possible D gene is TRBD1 (5 bases). With 4 bases removed from V and 4 bases from J, the gap between germline ends came to 11 bases. Germline lookup yields CDR1 SQVTM and CDR2 ANQGSEA. CDR3 length equals 13 residues.

V is TRBV4-3 and J is TRBJ1-1; TRBD1 matches at 10 bases. This CDR3 is built from 15 residues. CDR1 and CDR2 (germline): LGHNA, YSLEER. The V gene end was trimmed by 0 bases and the J gene end by 7 bases; junction bases not matched to a gene: 5. The CDR3: CASSQEGQGLGEAFF. CDR3 sequence (DNA): TGCGCCAGCAGCCAAGAGGGACAGGGGTTGGGTGAAGCTTTCTTT.

This clone has more than one count but fewer than ten. The chain couples TRBV18 to TRBJ2-1; TRBD1 matches 7 bases. This CDR3 has 15 amino acids. Unmatched junction bases numbered 1, after V lost 2 bases and J lost 0 bases. Germline V gene sequence: CDR1 KGHSH, CDR2 LQKENI. CDR3 loop: CASSPRQGSYNEQFF. CDR3 nucleotides: TGTGCCAGCTCACCAAGACAGGGCTCCTACAATGAGCAGTTCTTC.

Of note for this clone: The germline gene is not matched at one end of the junction; a read error may be the cause. The chain has TRBV6-6 and TRBJ2-6; 7 bases are a match to TRBD1. The CDR3 loop spans 14 amino acids. CDR1 MNHNY and CDR2 SVGAGI come from the germline V gene (reference sequence). The CDR3 protein is CTTGQAPGANVLTF. Here the CDR3 DNA reads TGCACTACAGGACAGGCTCCTGGGGCCAACGTCCTGACTTTC.

Of note for this clone: At the DNA level, this CDR3 is encoded by other sequences in the same sample as well. The chain links TRBV28 to TRBJ2-2; D remains ambiguous. The CDR3 is made up of 13 amino acids. V gave up 2 bases and J gave up 5 bases, with 6 bases separating them. Looked up from germline, CDR1 is MDHEN and CDR2 is SYDVKM. The DNA for the CDR3 is TGTGCCAGCAGTTTACCCCGGACCGGGGAGCTGTTTTTT. Translated: CASSLPRTGELFF.

The gene calls are TRBV2 and TRBJ2-1, with TRBD2 identical over 8 bases. CDR1 SNHLY and CDR2 FYNNEI come from the germline V gene. J gave up 4 bases and V 7 bases, and 6 bases lay outside the gene matches. This CDR3 has 14 amino acids. For the CDR3, the DNA is TGTGCCAGCACCCCTAGCGGGCGATACAATGAGCAGTTCTTC. It is translated as CASTPSGRYNEQFF.

The gene calls are TRBV7-9 and TRBJ2-6; maybe TRBD1 (5 bases). The CDR3 covers 16 residues. Trimming left V 4 bases short and J 2 bases short, with 12 bases between. In germline, CDR1 is SEHNR, CDR2 FQNEAQ (reference sequence). Here the CDR3 DNA reads TGTGCCAGCAGCTACATCAGGGTGACTGGGGCCAACGTCCTGACTTTC. Encoded protein: CASSYIRVTGANVLTF.

This clone was observed a handful of times. In nucleotides, the CDR3 is TGTGCCAGCAGGTCCGGGACTAGCGGGAGAGCGGAGCAGTACTTC. Amino acid sequence: CASRSGTSGRAEQYF. V is TRBV6-5 and J is TRBJ2-7; the match to TRBD2 covers 14 bases. V trimming: 6 bases; J trimming: 7 bases; junction bases outside the gene matches: 8. Germline V lookup: CDR1 MNHEY, CDR2 SVGAGI. The CDR3 runs to 15 residues.

This clone was observed a few times. The V call is TRBV9, the J call TRBJ1-1, with unresolved D. This CDR3 has 12 residues. V was pared by 0 bases and J by 4 bases, with 4 bases between. Looked up from germline, CDR1 is SGDLS and CDR2 is YYNGEE. The CDR3 here is CASSVAVTEAFF. The CDR3 bases are TGTGCCAGCAGCGTAGCGGTCACTGAAGCTTTCTTT.

This clone showed up just a few times. The chain is built from TRBV7-2 and TRBJ1-1; D remains unclear. CDR1 is SGHTA and CDR2 is FQGNSA in the germline V gene. V lost 1 base and J lost 1, with 4 bases in between. The CDR3 sequence is 13 residues long. CDR3 residues: CASSLVRNTEAFF. Written as DNA, the CDR3 is TGTGCCAGCAGCTTAGTTAGGAACACTGAAGCTTTCTTT.

This clone was detected only a few times. The chain links TRBV15 to TRBJ1-1; TRBD1 matches 10 bases. The germline gives CDR1 LNHNV, CDR2 YYDKDF (reference sequence). The length of the CDR3 is 16 residues. V lost 2 bases, J lost 4 bases, and 7 bases stayed unmatched. CDR3 loop: CATSRNRDRGGTEAFF. The DNA of the CDR3 is TGTGCCACCAGCAGAAACCGGGACAGGGGCGGCACTGAAGCTTTCTTT. Drawing the rest from reference TRBV15 and TRBJ1-1, the complete variable domain is DAMVIQNPRYQVTQFGKPVTLSCSQTLNHNVMYWYQQKSSQAPKLLFHYYDKDFNNEADTPDNFQSRRPNTSFCFLDIRSPGLGDTAMYLCATSRNRDRGGTEAFFGQGTRLTVV.

This clone was observed a few times. The genes are TRBV28 and TRBJ1-1; 9 nucleotides line up with TRBD1. This CDR3 region has 14 residues. Trimming cost V 6 bases and J 1 base; bases outside gene matches: 3. The V gene's germline CDR1 is MDHEN and CDR2 SYDVKM. CDR3 in amino acids: CASRMDRGNTEAFF. Here the CDR3 DNA reads TGTGCCAGCAGAATGGACAGGGGGAACACTGAAGCTTTCTTT.